This T cell receptor beta chain comes out of a study of CD8 T cells in Susac syndrome. Across the whole study: Patients with Susac syndrome had blood drawn and were at that point therapy-naive, on corticosteroids, or on intravenous immunoglobulin alone.

Random hexamers were used to reverse transcribe roughly 0.5 to 1 ug of RNA. TCRdb re-called the immunoSEQ multiplex PCR reads through MiXCR, storing one row per CDR3 protein. The sample has 92,000 or so distinct CDR3 sequences, around 96% seen once. Looked up from germline, CDR1 is SGHTA and CDR2 is FQGNSA. V was shortened by 3 bases and J by 14 bases, with 11 bases between the two germline ends. The CDR3 sequence is 12 residues long. The chain employs TRBV7-2 and TRBJ1-6; D uncertain. Sequencing used CD8+ T cells from PBMCs. This receptor was identified in a human donor with Susac syndrome. CDR3 amino acids: CASSLPARSLHF. Written as DNA, the CDR3 is TGTGCCAGCAGCTTGCCGGCACGGTCCCTCCACTTT.